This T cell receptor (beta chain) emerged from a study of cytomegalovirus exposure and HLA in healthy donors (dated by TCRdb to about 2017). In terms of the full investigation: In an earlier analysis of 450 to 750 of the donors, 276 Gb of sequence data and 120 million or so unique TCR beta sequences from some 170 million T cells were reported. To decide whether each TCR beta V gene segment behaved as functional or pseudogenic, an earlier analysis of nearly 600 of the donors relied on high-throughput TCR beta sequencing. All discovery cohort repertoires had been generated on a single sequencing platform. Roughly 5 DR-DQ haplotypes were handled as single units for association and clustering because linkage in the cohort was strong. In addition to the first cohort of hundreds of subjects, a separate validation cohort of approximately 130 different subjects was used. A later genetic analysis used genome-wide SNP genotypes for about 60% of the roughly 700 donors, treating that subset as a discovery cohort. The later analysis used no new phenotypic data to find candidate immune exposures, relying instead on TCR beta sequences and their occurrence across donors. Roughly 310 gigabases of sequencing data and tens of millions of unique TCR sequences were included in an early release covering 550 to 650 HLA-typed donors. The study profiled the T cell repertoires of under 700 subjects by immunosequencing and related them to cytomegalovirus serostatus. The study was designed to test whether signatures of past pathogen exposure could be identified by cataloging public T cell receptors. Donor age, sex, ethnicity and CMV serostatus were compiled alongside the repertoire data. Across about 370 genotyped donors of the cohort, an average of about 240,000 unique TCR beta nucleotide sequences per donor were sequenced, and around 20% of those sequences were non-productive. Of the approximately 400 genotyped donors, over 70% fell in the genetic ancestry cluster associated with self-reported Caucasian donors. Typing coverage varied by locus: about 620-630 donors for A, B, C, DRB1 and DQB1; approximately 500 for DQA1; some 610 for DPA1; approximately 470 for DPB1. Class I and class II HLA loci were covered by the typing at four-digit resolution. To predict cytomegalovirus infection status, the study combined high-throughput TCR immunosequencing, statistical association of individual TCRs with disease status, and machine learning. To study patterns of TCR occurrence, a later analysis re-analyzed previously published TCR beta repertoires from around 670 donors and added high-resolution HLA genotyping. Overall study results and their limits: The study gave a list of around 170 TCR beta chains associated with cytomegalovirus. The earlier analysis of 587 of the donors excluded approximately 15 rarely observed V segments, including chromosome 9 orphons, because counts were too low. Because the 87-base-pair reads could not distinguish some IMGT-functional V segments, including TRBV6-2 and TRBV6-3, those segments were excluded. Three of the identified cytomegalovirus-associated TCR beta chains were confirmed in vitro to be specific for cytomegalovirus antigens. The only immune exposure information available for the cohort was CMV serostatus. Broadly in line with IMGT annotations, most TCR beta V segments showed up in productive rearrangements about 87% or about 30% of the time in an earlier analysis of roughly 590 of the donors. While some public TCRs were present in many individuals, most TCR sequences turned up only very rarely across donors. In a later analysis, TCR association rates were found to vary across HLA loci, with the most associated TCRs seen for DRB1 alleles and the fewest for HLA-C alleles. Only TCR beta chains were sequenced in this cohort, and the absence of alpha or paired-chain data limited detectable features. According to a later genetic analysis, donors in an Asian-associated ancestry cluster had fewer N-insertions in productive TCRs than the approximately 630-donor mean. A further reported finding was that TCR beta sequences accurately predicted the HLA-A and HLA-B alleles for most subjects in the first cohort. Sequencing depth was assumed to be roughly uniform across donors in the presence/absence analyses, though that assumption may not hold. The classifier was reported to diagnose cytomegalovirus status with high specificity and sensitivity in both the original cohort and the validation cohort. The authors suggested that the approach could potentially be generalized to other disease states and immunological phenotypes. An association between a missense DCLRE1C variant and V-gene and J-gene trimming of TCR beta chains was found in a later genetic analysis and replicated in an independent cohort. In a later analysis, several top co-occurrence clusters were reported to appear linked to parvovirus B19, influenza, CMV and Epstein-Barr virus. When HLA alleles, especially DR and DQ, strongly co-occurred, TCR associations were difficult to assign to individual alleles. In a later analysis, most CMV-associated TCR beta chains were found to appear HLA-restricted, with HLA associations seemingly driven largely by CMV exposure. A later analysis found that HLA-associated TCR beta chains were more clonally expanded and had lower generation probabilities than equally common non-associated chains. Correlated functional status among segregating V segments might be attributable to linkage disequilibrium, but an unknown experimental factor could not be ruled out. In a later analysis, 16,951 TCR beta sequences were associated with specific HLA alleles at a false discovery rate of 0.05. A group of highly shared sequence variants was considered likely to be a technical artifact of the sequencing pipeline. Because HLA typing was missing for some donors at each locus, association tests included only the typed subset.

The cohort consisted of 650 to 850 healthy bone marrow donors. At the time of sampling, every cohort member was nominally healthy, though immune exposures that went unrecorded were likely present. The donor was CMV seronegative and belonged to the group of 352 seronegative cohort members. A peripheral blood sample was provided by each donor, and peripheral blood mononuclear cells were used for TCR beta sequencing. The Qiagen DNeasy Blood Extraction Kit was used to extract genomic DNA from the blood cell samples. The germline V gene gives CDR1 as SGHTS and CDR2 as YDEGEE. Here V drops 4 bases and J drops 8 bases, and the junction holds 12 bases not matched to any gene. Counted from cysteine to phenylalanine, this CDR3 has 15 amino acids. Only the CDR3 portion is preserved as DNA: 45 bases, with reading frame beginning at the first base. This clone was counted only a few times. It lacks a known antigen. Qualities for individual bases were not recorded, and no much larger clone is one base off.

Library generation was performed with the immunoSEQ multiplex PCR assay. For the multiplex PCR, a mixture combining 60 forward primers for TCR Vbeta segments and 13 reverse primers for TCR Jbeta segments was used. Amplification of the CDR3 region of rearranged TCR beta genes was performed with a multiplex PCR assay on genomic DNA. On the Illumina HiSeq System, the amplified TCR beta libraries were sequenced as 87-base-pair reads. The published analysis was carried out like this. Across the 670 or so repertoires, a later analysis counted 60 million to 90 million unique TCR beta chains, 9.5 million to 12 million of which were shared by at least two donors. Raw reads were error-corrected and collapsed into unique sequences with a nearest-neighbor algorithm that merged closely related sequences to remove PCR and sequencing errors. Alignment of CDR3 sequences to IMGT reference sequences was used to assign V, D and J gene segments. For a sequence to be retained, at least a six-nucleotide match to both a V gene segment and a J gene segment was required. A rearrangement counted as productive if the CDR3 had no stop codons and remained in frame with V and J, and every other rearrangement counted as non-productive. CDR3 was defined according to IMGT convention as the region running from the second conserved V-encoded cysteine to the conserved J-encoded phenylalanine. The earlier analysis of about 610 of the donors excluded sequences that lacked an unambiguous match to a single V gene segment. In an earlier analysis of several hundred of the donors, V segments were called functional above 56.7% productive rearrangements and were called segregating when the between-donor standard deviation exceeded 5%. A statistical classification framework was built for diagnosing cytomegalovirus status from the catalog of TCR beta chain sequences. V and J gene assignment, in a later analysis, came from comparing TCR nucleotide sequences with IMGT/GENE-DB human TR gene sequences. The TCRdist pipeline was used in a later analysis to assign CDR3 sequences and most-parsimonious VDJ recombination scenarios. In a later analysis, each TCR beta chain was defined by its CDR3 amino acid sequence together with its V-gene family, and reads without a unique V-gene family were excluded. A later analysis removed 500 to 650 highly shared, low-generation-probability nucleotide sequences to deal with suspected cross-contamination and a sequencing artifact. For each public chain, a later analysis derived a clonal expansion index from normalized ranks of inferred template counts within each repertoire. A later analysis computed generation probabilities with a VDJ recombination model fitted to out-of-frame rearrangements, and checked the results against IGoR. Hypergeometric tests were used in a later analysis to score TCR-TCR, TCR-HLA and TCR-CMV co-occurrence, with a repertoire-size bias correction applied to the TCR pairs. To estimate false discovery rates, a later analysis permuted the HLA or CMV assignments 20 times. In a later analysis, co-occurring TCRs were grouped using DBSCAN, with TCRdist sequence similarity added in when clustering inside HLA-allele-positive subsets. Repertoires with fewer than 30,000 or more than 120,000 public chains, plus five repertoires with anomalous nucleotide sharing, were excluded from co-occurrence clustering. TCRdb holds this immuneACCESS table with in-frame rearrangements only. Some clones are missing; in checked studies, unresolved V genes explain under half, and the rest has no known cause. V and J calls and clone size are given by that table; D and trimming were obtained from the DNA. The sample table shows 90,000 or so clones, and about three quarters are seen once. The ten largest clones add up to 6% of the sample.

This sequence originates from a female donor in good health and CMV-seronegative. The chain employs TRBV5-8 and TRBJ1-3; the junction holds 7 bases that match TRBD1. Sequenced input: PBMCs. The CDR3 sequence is CASSTGQVQLDTIYF. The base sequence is TGTGCCAGCAGCACAGGACAGGTTCAATTGGACACCATATATTTT.